The 10 T cell receptor beta chains below come from one sample, sequenced in a study of radiotherapy plus CTLA-4 blockade in lung cancer. TCRdb keeps only in-frame clones here, not all; method: immunoSEQ multiplex PCR. The table lists roughly 62,000 clones, roughly 77% of them singletons, with less than 5.5% in the top ten. The material was peripheral blood, obtained from a patient treated with radiotherapy plus ipilimumab. The receptor source for this set is a human donor with non-small cell lung cancer who had a complete response to radiotherapy plus ipilimumab.

V usage is TRBV29-1 and J usage is TRBJ1-5; a weak D match, TRBD1 (5 bases). Germline V gene data show CDR1 as SQVTM and CDR2 as ANQGSEA. Trimming shortened V by 6 bases and J by 2 bases, and 14 bases separated the two germline ends. CDR3 size: 14 residues. Here the CDR3 reads CSVGGGSGNQPQHF. CDR3 sequence (DNA): TGCAGCGTCGGGGGGGGTTCGGGCAATCAGCCCCAGCATTTT.

V and J are TRBV28 and TRBJ1-5; D is perhaps TRBD1 (5 bases). This CDR3 contains 16 residues. Trimming took 4 bases from V and 4 from J, leaving 17 bases between them. Germline lookup yields CDR1 MDHEN and CDR2 SYDVKM. The chain's CDR3 is CASSSPGRGINQPQHF. The CDR3 nucleotides are TGTGCCAGCAGTTCGCCGGGACGGGGGATTAATCAGCCCCAGCATTTT. Combining the CDR3 with reference TRBV28 and TRBJ1-5 gives the whole variable domain DVKVTQSSRYLVKRTGEKVFLECVQDMDHENMFWYRQDPGLGLRLIYFSYDVKMKEKGDIPEGYSVSREKKERFSLILESASTNQTSMYLCASSSPGRGINQPQHFGDGTRLSIL.

The chain uses TRBV30 and TRBJ1-1; perhaps TRBD1 as D (5 bases). Germline CDR1 reads GTSNPN; CDR2 reads SVGIG (reference sequence). V dropped 4 bases and J dropped 8 bases, with 14 bases sitting between them. The CDR3 totals 12 residues. In DNA form, the CDR3 reads TGTGCCTGGACCATAGGGGCTGGGGAAGCTTTCTTT. It specifies CAWTIGAGEAFF.

The chain couples TRBV4-3 to TRBJ2-3; 7 bases map to TRBD2. The CDR3 is 15 residues long. Germline CDR1 and CDR2: LGHNA and YSLEER. Losses at the gene ends were 0 bases for V and 1 base for J; bases not matched to a gene: 1. DNA for the CDR3: TGCGCCAGCAGCCAAGAGCTAGCGGGCACAGATACGCAGTATTTT. Encoded protein: CASSQELAGTDTQYF.

The V call is TRBV5-1, the J call TRBJ1-1; the match to TRBD1 covers 9 bases. J lost 1 base, V lost 0 bases, and 4 bases had no gene match. The CDR3 extends over 16 amino acids. Germline CDR1 SGHRS, CDR2 YFSETQ. CDR3 region: CASSLETGGWNTEAFF. CDR3 in DNA: TGCGCCAGCAGCTTGGAGACAGGGGGGTGGAACACTGAAGCTTTCTTT.

The rearrangement links TRBV30 to TRBJ1-3, with TRBD1 identical over 7 bases. From germline, CDR1 is GTSNPN and CDR2 SVGIG (reference sequence). The CDR3 is 21 residues long. V shed 0 bases and J 0 bases; nucleotides not matched to a gene: 20. CDR3 loop: CAWSVGQGVFKPPFSGNTIYF. The CDR3 DNA reads as TGTGCCTGGAGTGTAGGTCAGGGGGTCTTTAAACCTCCATTCTCTGGAAACACCATATATTTT.

For this clone: Germline and junction disagree at one end, which may indicate a read error. Distinct nucleotide sequences in the sample also encode this CDR3. The chain combines TRBV18 with TRBJ2-2, with D tentatively TRBD2 (5 bases). Germline V gene sequence: CDR1 KGHSH, CDR2 LQKENI. The CDR3 spans 16 residues. The CDR3 loop reads CASSPPSRPNTGELFF. In DNA, the CDR3 is TGTGCCAGCTCACCACCGTCACGGCCGAACACCGGGGAGTTGTTTTTT.

This clone was seen a single time. This rearrangement joins TRBV4-1 to TRBJ2-4; a possible D gene is TRBD2 (5 bases). The CDR3 is made up of 15 amino acids. V lost 0 bases and J lost 1, with 7 bases in between. Germline CDR1 and CDR2: MGHRA and YSYEKL. In DNA, the CDR3 is TGCGCCAGCAGCCAAGACGGGGATGCCAAAAACATTCAGTACTTC. It yields the protein CASSQDGDAKNIQYF.

The chain uses TRBV2 and TRBJ2-3, with 14 bases that match TRBD2. This CDR3 is built from 17 residues. The V gene end was trimmed by 6 bases and the J gene end by 2 bases; junction bases not matched to a gene: 7. Germline CDR1 SNHLY, CDR2 FYNNEI. The CDR3 coding sequence is TGTGCCAGCAGCGGACTAGCGGGGGGCCCTCTCACAGATACGCAGTATTTT. Translation gives CASSGLAGGPLTDTQYF.

This clone has just a few counts. The CDR3 DNA reads TGTGCCAGCAGCTGGACAACCGGGACTAGCGGGAGGGAAGAGACCCAGTACTTC. Protein sequence: CASSWTTGTSGREETQYF. The chain recombines TRBV11-3 with TRBJ2-5, with TRBD2 matching 16 bases. Per the germline V gene, CDR1 is SGHNT and CDR2 is YENEEA. This CDR3 contains 18 residues. V gave up 4 bases and J gave up 3 bases; unmatched junction bases: 8.